The 5 T cell receptor beta chains below were found in one sample sequenced in a study of blood T cell repertoires in COVID-19. The protocol was immunoSEQ multiplex PCR, while the TCRdb copy is restricted to in-frame clones and leaves out a portion. The table lists over 250,000 clones, less than 90% of them singletons. The specimen sequenced was peripheral blood. These receptors originate from a man in his 60s who had recovered from COVID-19.

The rearrangement links TRBV2 to TRBJ2-5; 12 bases align to TRBD2. The CDR3 contains 15 residues. The germline gives CDR1 SNHLY, CDR2 FYNNEI. The V gene end was trimmed by 9 bases and the J gene end by 8 bases; junction bases not matched to a gene: 13. Written as DNA, the CDR3 is TGTGCCAGTTTGAGGACTAGCGGGGCCCCAGAAACCCAGTACTTC. It codes for CASLRTSGAPETQYF.

The chain uses TRBV5-6 and TRBJ1-1, with D uncertain. Germline CDR1 and CDR2: SGHDT and YYEEEE. The CDR3 covers 16 residues. V was clipped by 3 bases and J by 5 bases, with 20 bases between them. The CDR3 DNA reads TGTGCCAGCAGCTCCTTTACGGGGATCGATTTAACTGAAGCTTTCTTT. It is translated as CASSSFTGIDLTEAFF.

About this clone itself: The same CDR3 can be traced to other DNA sequences in this sample. The V and J genes are TRBV19 and TRBJ1-2, with 8 bases matching TRBD1. Germline trimming cut 3 bases from V and 2 bases from J; bases unmatched to any gene: 5. CDR3 length equals 15 residues. Germline lookup yields CDR1 LNHDA and CDR2 SQIVND (reference sequence). The CDR3 sequence: CASSISGQGNYGYTF. CDR3 sequence (DNA): TGTGCCAGTAGTATTTCAGGACAGGGAAACTATGGCTACACCTTC.

V and J are TRBV6-5 and TRBJ1-6; D not certain. CDR3 size: 13 residues. Germline V gene sequence: CDR1 MNHEY, CDR2 SVGAGI. Trimming pared 1 base from V and 7 bases from J, leaving 5 bases between. CDR3 in DNA: TGTGCCAGCAGTTACTATCCGAATTCACCCCTCCACTTT. Translation gives CASSYYPNSPLHF.

V and J are TRBV7-9 and TRBJ2-3; no definite D call. CDR1 is SEHNR and CDR2 is FQNEAQ in the germline V gene (reference sequence). The V end was cut by 5 bases, the J end by 0 bases, with 6 bases between. The CDR3 covers 13 residues. Here the CDR3 reads CASSRSSTDTQYF. DNA of the CDR3: TGTGCCAGCAGCCGGAGTAGCACAGATACGCAGTATTTT. Full variable domain (remainder filled in from reference TRBV7-9 and TRBJ2-3): DTGVSQNPRHKITKRGQNVTFRCDPISEHNRLYWYRQTLGQGPEFLTYFQNEAQLEKSRLLSDRFSAERPKGSFSTLEIQRTEQGDSAMYLCASSRSSTDTQYFGPGTRLTVL.